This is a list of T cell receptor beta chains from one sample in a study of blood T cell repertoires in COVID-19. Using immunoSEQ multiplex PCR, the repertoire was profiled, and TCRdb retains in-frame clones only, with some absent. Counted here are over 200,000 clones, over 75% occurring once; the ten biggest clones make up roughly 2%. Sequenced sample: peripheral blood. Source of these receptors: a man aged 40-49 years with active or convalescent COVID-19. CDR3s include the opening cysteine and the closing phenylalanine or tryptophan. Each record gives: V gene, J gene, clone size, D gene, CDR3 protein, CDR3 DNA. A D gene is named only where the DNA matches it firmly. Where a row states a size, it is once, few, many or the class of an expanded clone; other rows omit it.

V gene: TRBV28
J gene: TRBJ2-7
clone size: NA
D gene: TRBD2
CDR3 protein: CASWGATLSGSNYEQYF
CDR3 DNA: TGTGCCAGCTGGGGGGCGACCCTCAGCGGGAGTAATTACGAGCAGTACTTC

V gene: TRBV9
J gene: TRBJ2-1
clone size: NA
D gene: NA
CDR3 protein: CASSVVPSPHEQFF
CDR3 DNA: TGTGCCAGCAGCGTAGTCCCTAGTCCCCATGAGCAGTTCTTC

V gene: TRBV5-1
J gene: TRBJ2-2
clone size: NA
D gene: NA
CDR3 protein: CASSGGLNTGELFF
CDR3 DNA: TGCGCCAGCAGTGGGGGACTGAACACCGGGGAGCTGTTTTTT

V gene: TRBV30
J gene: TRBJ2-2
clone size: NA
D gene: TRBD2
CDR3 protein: CAWMWATSGSAGELFF
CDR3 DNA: TGTGCCTGGATGTGGGCGACTAGCGGGAGCGCCGGGGAGCTGTTTTTT

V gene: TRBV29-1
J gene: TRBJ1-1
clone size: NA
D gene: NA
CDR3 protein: CSVDSGGQAFF
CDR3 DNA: TGCAGCGTTGATTCGGGGGGACAAGCTTTCTTT

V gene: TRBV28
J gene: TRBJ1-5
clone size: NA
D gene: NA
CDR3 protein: CASSVLNQPQHF
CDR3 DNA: TGTGCCAGCAGTGTCCTCAATCAGCCCCAGCATTTT

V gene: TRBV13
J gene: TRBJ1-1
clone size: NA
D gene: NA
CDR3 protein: CASSRPGWDNTEAFF
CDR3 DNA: TGTGCCAGCAGCCGCCCAGGGTGGGATAACACTGAAGCTTTCTTT

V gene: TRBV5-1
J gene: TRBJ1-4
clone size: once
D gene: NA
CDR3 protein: CASNSDRGEKLFF
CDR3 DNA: TGCGCCAGCAATTCGGACAGAGGTGAAAAACTGTTTTTT

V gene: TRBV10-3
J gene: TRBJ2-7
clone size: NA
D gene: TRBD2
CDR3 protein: CAISEISGDEQYF
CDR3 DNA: TGTGCCATCAGTGAGATTAGCGGGGACGAGCAGTACTTC

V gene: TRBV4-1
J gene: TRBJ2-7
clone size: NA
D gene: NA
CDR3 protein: CASSQEVPYEQYF
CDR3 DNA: TGCGCCAGCAGCCAGGAGGTACCCTACGAGCAGTACTTC

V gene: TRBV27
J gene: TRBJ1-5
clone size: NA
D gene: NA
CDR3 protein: CASSVRGSNQPQHF
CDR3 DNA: TGTGCCAGCAGTGTTAGGGGGAGCAATCAGCCCCAGCATTTT

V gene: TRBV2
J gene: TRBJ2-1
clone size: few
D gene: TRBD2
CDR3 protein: CASSPLAGGPYNEQFF
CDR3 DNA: TGTGCCAGCAGTCCTTTAGCGGGGGGCCCTTACAATGAGCAGTTCTTC

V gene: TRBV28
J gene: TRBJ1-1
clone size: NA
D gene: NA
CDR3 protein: CASWGETEAFF
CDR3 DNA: TGTGCCAGTTGGGGGGAAACTGAAGCTTTCTTT

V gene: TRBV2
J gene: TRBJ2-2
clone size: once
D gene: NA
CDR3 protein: CASSEGLEYTGELFF
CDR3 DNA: TGTGCCAGCAGTGAAGGGTTAGAGTACACCGGGGAGCTGTTTTTT

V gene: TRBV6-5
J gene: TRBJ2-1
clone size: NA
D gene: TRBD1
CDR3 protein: CASNDRQGFNEQFF
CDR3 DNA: TGTGCCAGCAACGATCGACAGGGGTTCAATGAGCAGTTCTTC

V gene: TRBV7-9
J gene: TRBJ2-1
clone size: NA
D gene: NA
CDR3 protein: CASSLEGNEQFF
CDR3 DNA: TGTGCCAGCAGCTTAGAGGGGAATGAGCAGTTCTTC

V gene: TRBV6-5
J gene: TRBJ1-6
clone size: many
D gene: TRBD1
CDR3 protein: CASRLDRGQFSPLHF
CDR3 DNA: TGTGCCAGCAGATTAGACAGGGGGCAGTTTTCACCCCTCCACTTT

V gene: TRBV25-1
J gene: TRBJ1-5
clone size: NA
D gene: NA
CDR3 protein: CASSVLETGPQHF
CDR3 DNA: TGTGCCAGCAGCGTATTAGAGACGGGGCCCCAGCATTTT

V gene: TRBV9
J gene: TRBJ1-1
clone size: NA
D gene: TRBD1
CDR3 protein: CASSYGQGRNTEAFF
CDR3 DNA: TGTGCCAGCAGTTATGGACAGGGAAGGAACACTGAAGCTTTCTTT

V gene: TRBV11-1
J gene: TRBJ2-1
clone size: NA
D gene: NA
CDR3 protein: CASSLQNEQFF
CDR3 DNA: TGTGCCAGCAGCCTACAGAATGAGCAGTTCTTC

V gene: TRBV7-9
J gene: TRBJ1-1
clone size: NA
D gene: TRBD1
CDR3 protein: CASSLVRGQTEAFF
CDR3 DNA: TGTGCCAGCAGCTTAGTCAGGGGACAGACTGAAGCTTTCTTT

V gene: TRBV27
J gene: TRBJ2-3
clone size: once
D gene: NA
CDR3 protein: CASSLLRGGDTQYF
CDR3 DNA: TGTGCCAGCAGTTTACTCAGGGGCGGAGATACGCAGTATTTT

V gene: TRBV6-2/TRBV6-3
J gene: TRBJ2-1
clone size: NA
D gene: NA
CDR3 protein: CASSYPLYEQFF
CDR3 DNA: TGTGCCAGCAGTTACCCCCTTTATGAGCAGTTCTTC

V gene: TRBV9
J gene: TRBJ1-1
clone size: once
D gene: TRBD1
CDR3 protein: CASSATGGVVPEAFF
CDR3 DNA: TGTGCCAGCAGCGCGACAGGGGGAGTTGTCCCTGAAGCTTTCTTT

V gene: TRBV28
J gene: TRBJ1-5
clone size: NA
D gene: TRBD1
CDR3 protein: CASSRTGGGMGNQPQHF
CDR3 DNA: TGTGCCAGCAGTAGGACAGGGGGGGGGATGGGCAATCAGCCCCAGCATTTT

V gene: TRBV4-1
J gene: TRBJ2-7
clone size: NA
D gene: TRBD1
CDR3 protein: CASSQEGQAISYEQYF
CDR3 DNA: TGCGCCAGCAGCCAAGAAGGACAGGCGATCTCCTACGAGCAGTACTTC

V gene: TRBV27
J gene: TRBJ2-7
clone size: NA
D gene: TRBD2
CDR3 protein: CASSALAGELVYEQYF
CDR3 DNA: TGTGCCAGCAGTGCGCTAGCGGGAGAATTAGTTTACGAGCAGTACTTC

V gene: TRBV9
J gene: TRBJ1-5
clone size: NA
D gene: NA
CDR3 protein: CASSVGGGNQPQHF
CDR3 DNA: TGTGCCAGCAGCGTGGGGGGGGGCAATCAGCCCCAGCATTTT

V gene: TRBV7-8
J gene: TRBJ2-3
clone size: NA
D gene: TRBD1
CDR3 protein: CASSGAGGRDTQYF
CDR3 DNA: TGTGCCAGCAGCGGTGCAGGGGGCCGGGATACGCAGTATTTT

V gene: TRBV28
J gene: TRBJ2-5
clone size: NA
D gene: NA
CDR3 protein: CASSSRQRGQETQYF
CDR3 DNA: TGTGCCAGCAGTTCCCGACAGAGAGGACAAGAGACCCAGTACTTC

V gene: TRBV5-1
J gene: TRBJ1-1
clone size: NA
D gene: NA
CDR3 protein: CASSLYGDMNTEAFF
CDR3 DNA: TGCGCCAGCAGCTTGTATGGCGACATGAACACTGAAGCTTTCTTT

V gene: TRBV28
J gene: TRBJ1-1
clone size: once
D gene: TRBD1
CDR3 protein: CASSFPGQGETEAFF
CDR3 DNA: TGTGCCAGCAGCTTTCCGGGACAGGGGGAGACTGAAGCTTTCTTT

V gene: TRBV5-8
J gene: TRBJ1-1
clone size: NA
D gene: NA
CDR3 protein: CASSFTRQTLEAFF
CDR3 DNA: TGTGCCAGCAGCTTTACCAGACAGACACTTGAAGCTTTCTTT

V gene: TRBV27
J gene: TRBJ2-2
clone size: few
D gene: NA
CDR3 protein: CASTPIGGAGELFF
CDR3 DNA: TGTGCCAGCACCCCGATAGGGGGGGCCGGGGAGCTGTTTTTT

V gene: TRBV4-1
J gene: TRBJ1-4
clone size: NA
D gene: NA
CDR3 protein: CASSHPADSYEKLFF
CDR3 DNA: TGCGCCAGCAGCCATCCCGCGGACAGTTATGAAAAACTGTTTTTT

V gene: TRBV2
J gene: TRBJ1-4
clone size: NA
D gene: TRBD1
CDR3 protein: CASSGQGINNEKLFF
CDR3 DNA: TGTGCCAGCAGCGGACAGGGTATCAATAATGAAAAACTGTTTTTT

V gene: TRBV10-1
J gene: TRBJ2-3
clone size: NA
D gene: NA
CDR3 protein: CASSLGSTDTQYF
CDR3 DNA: TGCGCCAGCAGCCTAGGATCCACAGATACGCAGTATTTT

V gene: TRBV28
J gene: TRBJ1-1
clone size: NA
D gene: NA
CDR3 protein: CASSLWGQTGANTEAFF
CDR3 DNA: TGTGCCAGCAGTTTATGGGGTCAGACTGGTGCGAACACTGAAGCTTTCTTT

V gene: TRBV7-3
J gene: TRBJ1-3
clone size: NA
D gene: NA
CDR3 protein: CASSLRETEDRNTIYF
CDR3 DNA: TGTGCCAGCAGCTTACGCGAGACAGAAGACCGAAACACCATATATTTT

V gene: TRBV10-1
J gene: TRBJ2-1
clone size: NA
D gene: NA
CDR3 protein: CASSVAKSSYNEQFF
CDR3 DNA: TGCGCCAGCAGTGTCGCCAAGAGCTCCTACAATGAGCAGTTCTTC

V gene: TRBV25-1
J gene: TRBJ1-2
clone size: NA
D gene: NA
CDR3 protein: CASSERGPMGYTF
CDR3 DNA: TGTGCCAGCAGTGAACGGGGTCCTATGGGCTACACCTTC

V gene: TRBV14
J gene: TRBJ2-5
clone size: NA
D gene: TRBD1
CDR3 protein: CASSLSSTGKEETQYF
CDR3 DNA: TGTGCCAGCAGCCTAAGCTCGACAGGGAAGGAGGAGACCCAGTACTTC

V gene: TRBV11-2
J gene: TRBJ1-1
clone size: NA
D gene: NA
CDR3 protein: CASSLKRNTEAFF
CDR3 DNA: TGTGCCAGCAGCCTCAAGAGGAACACTGAAGCTTTCTTT